The 27 T cell receptor beta chains presented below share a single source sample, sequenced in a study of shared clonotypes between healthy human individuals. The method was immunoSEQ multiplex PCR; TCRdb's version includes in-frame clones alone and lacks a portion of them. The sample lists roughly 2 million clones; approximately 96% were seen once. Material for sequencing was naive CD4+ T cells sorted from blood. Subset described: CD45RA+ positively selected. All receptors come from a young man in good health.

This rearrangement joins TRBV14 to TRBJ2-3, with 7 positions matching TRBD1. Germline V CDR1 and CDR2: SGHDN, FVKESK. The CDR3 runs to 18 residues. V shed 6 bases, J shed 0 bases, and the junction held 15 bases outside the gene matches. The CDR3 DNA sequence: TGTGCCAGCAGTCGAGGACAGGCCGGGCCGGCTAGCACAGATACGCAGTATTTT. Protein: CASSRGQAGPASTDTQYF.

This chain links TRBV6-1 with TRBJ1-2; D is unresolved. Germline CDR1 is MNHNS and CDR2 is SASEGT. The CDR3 sequence is 13 residues long. V lost 2 bases and J 2 bases, leaving 6 bases between the germline ends. The CDR3 DNA reads as TGTGCCAGCAGTGAATACGGGAACTATGGCTACACCTTC. This sequence encodes CASSEYGNYGYTF.

The rearrangement joins TRBV2 to TRBJ1-2; D possibly corresponds to TRBD1 (5 bases). CDR1 and CDR2 from the germline V gene are SNHLY and FYNNEI. Between the trimmed V and J ends, which lost 6 bases and 2 bases, there was a span of 13 bases. The CDR3 has 14 residues. The DNA of the CDR3 is TGTGCCAGCAGCGAACGGGGCAGCAACTATGGCTACACCTTC. It codes for CASSERGSNYGYTF. Together with reference TRBV2 and TRBJ1-2, the CDR3 gives the full variable domain: EPEVTQTPSHQVTQMGQEVILRCVPISNHLYFYWYRQILGQKVEFLVSFYNNEISEKSEIFDDQFSVERPDGSNFTLKIRSTKLEDSAMYFCASSERGSNYGYTFGSGTRLTVV.

Notes on this clone: Within the sample, other DNA sequences also encode this same CDR3. The rearrangement uses TRBV11-2 and TRBJ2-2; D is ambiguous. The V gene's germline CDR1 is SGHAT and CDR2 FQNNGV. Trimming removed 1 base at V and 2 bases at J, with 8 bases between. The CDR3 extends over 15 amino acids. Here the CDR3 reads CASSLVSVNTGELFF. CDR3 nucleotides: TGTGCCAGCAGCTTAGTGTCAGTTAACACCGGGGAGCTGTTTTTT. Looking up the rest from reference TRBV11-2 and TRBJ2-2 gives the full variable domain: EAGVAQSPRYKIIEKRQSVAFWCNPISGHATLYWYQQILGQGPKLLIQFQNNGVVDDSQLPKDRFSAERLKGVDSTLKIQPAKLEDSAVYLCASSLVSVNTGELFFGEGSRLTVL.

The chain carries TRBV6-5 and TRBJ2-7, with 11 bases aligning to TRBD1. The CDR3 runs to 15 residues. Trimming cost V 0 bases and J 4 bases; bases outside gene matches: 2. CDR1 and CDR2 (germline): MNHEY, SVGAGI. The CDR3 coding sequence is TGTGCCAGCAGTTACTCGGACAGGGGGCGTTACGAGCAGTACTTC. Translation: CASSYSDRGRYEQYF.

V usage is TRBV19 and J usage is TRBJ1-2, with TRBD1 as a possible D gene (5 bases). Trimming shortened V by 6 bases and J by 7 bases, and 15 bases separated the two germline ends. The length of the CDR3 is 13 residues. CDR1 is LNHDA, CDR2 SQIVND, per germline (reference sequence). CDR3 bases: TGTGCCAGTAGCGATGGGGGTTTTGGTGGCTACACCTTC. It codes for CASSDGGFGGYTF.

This clone was recorded once. This chain connects TRBV6-5 to TRBJ1-2; TRBD1 is a possible D gene (5 bases). Germline V gene lookup returns CDR1 MNHEY and CDR2 SVGAGI. V gave up 7 bases and J gave up 4 bases, with 13 bases separating them. This CDR3 has 13 amino acids. CDR3 protein: CASTRGEPYGYTF. The DNA of the CDR3 is TGTGCCAGCACCCGGGGGGAACCCTATGGCTACACCTTC.

The chain uses TRBV5-1 and TRBJ2-1; the match to TRBD2 covers 13 bases. The CDR3 is 16 residues long. CDR1 is SGHRS, CDR2 YFSETQ, per germline. J lost 5 bases, V lost 0 bases, and 2 bases had no gene match. The CDR3 nucleotides read TGCGCCAGCAGCTTGGGAACTAGCGGGGGGGACAATGAGCAGTTCTTC. This sequence encodes CASSLGTSGGDNEQFF.

In this sample, this clone turned up many times. This chain links TRBV7-9 with TRBJ1-2; the D is unclear. Trimming shortened V by 1 base and J by 8 bases, and 20 bases separated the two germline ends. CDR3 length: 16 amino acids. Germline CDR1 SEHNR, CDR2 FQNEAQ (reference sequence). The CDR3 spells CASSLEIDSGGSGYTF. In nucleotides, the CDR3 is TGTGCCAGCAGCTTAGAAATTGATTCGGGAGGATCGGGCTACACCTTC.

Note on this clone: Other DNA sequences from this sample encode an identical CDR3 as well. The chain uses TRBV5-4 and TRBJ2-3; D gene uncertain. From germline, CDR1 is SGHNT and CDR2 YYREEE (reference sequence). The CDR3 consists of 12 residues. The V end was cut by 4 bases, the J end by 3 bases, with 6 bases between. The CDR3, as DNA: TGTGCCAGCAGCCCGGGTACAGATACGCAGTATTTT. Amino acid sequence: CASSPGTDTQYF.

Only one count was recorded for this clone. The rearrangement joins TRBV11-2 to TRBJ1-4; D not certain. Germline V gene data show CDR1 as SGHAT and CDR2 as FQNNGV. V was cut by 1 base and J by 7 bases, with 7 bases left in between. The CDR3 is 13 amino acids. CDR3 DNA sequence: TGTGCCAGCAGCTTAGGTTCGGTTGAAAAACTGTTTTTT. Amino acids: CASSLGSVEKLFF.

The genes are TRBV5-1 and TRBJ2-7; 12 nucleotides align to TRBD2. J lost 7 bases, V lost 4 bases, and 12 bases had no gene match. Germline V gene sequence: CDR1 SGHRS, CDR2 YFSETQ. The CDR3 has 16 residues. CDR3 DNA sequence: TGCGCCAGCAGCCCCCCCCGACTAGCGGGAGCGTCGGAGCAGTACTTC. Amino acids: CASSPPRLAGASEQYF.

The chain is built from TRBV5-4 and TRBJ1-4, with TRBD1 matching over 7 bases. The CDR3 is 15 residues long. V lost 0 bases, J lost 7 bases, and 6 bases stayed unmatched. From germline, CDR1 is SGHNT and CDR2 YYREEE (reference sequence). CDR3 loop: CASSLGQGGSEKLFF. The DNA of the CDR3 is TGTGCCAGCAGCTTGGGGCAGGGGGGAAGTGAAAAACTGTTTTTT.

The table lists this clone with a count of one. The chain has TRBV28 and TRBJ1-4; no clear D gene. The germline gives CDR1 MDHEN, CDR2 SYDVKM. This CDR3 region has 14 residues. The V end was cut by 5 bases, the J end by 7 bases, with 14 bases between. Here the CDR3 reads CASSPGKLGEKLFF. The CDR3 DNA sequence: TGTGCCAGCAGTCCCGGGAAATTAGGTGAAAAACTGTTTTTT.

This chain connects TRBV12-5 to TRBJ1-5; D is perhaps TRBD1 (5 bases). Germline CDR1 and CDR2: LGHNT and FRNRAP. The germline V and J ends were trimmed by 2 bases and 13 bases, with 18 bases remaining between them. The CDR3 extends over 14 amino acids. CDR3 in DNA: TGTGCTAGTGGTTTGCCACTCGGGACCCCGCGTCAGCATTTT. Protein sequence: CASGLPLGTPRQHF.

The chain is built from TRBV2 and TRBJ2-1, with 10 bases that match TRBD1. V lost 6 bases and J lost 0; bases outside the gene matches: 2. Germline CDR1 reads SNHLY; CDR2 reads FYNNEI. The CDR3 contains 15 residues. The DNA for the CDR3 is TGTGCCAGCAGCTGGGACAGGGGCTCCTACAATGAGCAGTTCTTC. It is translated as CASSWDRGSYNEQFF.

This clone was observed once. The rearrangement joins TRBV6-6 to TRBJ2-5, with a weak D call TRBD2 (6 bases). V was pared by 0 bases and J by 3 bases, with 8 bases between. The CDR3 contains 14 residues. Germline CDR1 reads MNHNY; CDR2 reads SVGAGI (reference sequence). CDR3 protein: CASSYSGGKETQYF. For the CDR3, the DNA is TGTGCCAGCAGTTACTCCGGCGGGAAAGAGACCCAGTACTTC.

The V and J genes are TRBV7-3 and TRBJ1-1; 8 positions match TRBD1. The V and J ends lost 5 bases and 1 base, in that order; junction bases with no gene match: 12. Germline V CDR1 and CDR2: SGHTA, FQGTGA. The length of the CDR3 is 17 residues. The CDR3 sequence is CASSQAAQGAPNTEAFF. The CDR3 DNA sequence: TGTGCCAGCAGCCAGGCTGCCCAGGGGGCTCCGAACACTGAAGCTTTCTTT.

This chain connects TRBV5-1 to TRBJ1-6; a possible D gene is TRBD1 (6 bases). Trimming left V 4 bases short and J 8 bases short, with 7 bases between. Germline V gene sequence: CDR1 SGHRS, CDR2 YFSETQ. The CDR3 consists of 12 residues. This CDR3 is CASSRGDSPLHF. DNA for the CDR3: TGCGCCAGCAGCAGGGGGGATTCACCCCTCCACTTT.

The chain is built from TRBV18 and TRBJ2-7, with 7 bases aligning to TRBD1. V lost 3 bases, J lost 3 bases, and 8 bases stayed unmatched. The CDR3 length is 15 residues. Germline loops: CDR1 KGHSH, CDR2 LQKENI. CDR3 sequence: CASSPRQGRDYEQYF. CDR3 nucleotides: TGTGCCAGCTCACCCCGACAGGGTCGGGACTACGAGCAGTACTTC.

The rearrangement uses TRBV9 and TRBJ2-2; D uncertain. Trimming pared 3 bases from V and 1 base from J, leaving 1 base between. The CDR3 loop spans 12 amino acids. Germline loops: CDR1 SGDLS, CDR2 YYNGEE. CDR3 DNA: TGTGCCAGCAGCGAGAACACCGGGGAGCTGTTTTTT. It yields the protein CASSENTGELFF. Using reference TRBV9 and TRBJ2-2 for the parts outside the CDR3, the full variable domain is DSGVTQTPKHLITATGQRVTLRCSPRSGDLSVYWYQQSLDQGLQFLIQYYNGEERAKGNILERFSAQQFPDLHSELNLSSLELGDSALYFCASSENTGELFFGEGSRLTVL.

The chain combines TRBV7-9 with TRBJ2-6; no clear D gene. V lost 1 base and J 4 bases, leaving 8 bases between the germline ends. The CDR3 length is 15 residues. The V gene's germline CDR1 is SEHNR and CDR2 FQNEAQ (reference sequence). The CDR3, as DNA: TGTGCCAGCAGCTTAGTCGCATCCGGGGCCAACGTCCTGACTTTC. It yields the protein CASSLVASGANVLTF. The full variable domain, with the rest looked up from reference TRBV7-9 and TRBJ2-6, is DTGVSQNPRHKITKRGQNVTFRCDPISEHNRLYWYRQTLGQGPEFLTYFQNEAQLEKSRLLSDRFSAERPKGSFSTLEIQRTEQGDSAMYLCASSLVASGANVLTFGAGSRLTVL.

The chain combines TRBV5-4 with TRBJ2-3; 7 bases map to TRBD2. CDR3 length: 14 residues. Trimming at V came to 1 base and at J to 4 bases, leaving 3 bases not matched to a gene. Germline V gives CDR1 SGHNT, CDR2 YYREEE (reference sequence). DNA of the CDR3: TGTGCCAGCAGCTTGCCGGGGGGAGCAGATACGCAGTATTTT. It yields the protein CASSLPGGADTQYF.

V gene TRBV5-4 combines with J gene TRBJ2-3; D is perhaps TRBD2 (6 bases). The germline CDR1 and CDR2 sequences are SGHNT and YYREEE (reference sequence). Between the trimmed V and J ends, which lost 0 bases and 0 bases, there was a span of 17 bases. The CDR3 sequence is 18 residues long. CDR3 residues: CASSLGGAGRTSTDTQYF. The CDR3 DNA follows: TGTGCCAGCAGCTTGGGAGGTGCGGGGCGCACTAGCACAGATACGCAGTATTTT.

The CDR3 sequence is CASSSLGSGTDTQYF. Written as DNA, the CDR3 is TGTGCCAGCAGCTCCCTCGGTAGCGGCACAGATACGCAGTATTTT. This chain links TRBV6-5 with TRBJ2-3, with D perhaps TRBD2 (5 bases). The CDR3 covers 15 residues. In germline, CDR1 is MNHEY, CDR2 SVGAGI. Deletions cut 6 bases from V and 1 base from J, with 14 bases between.

The chain carries TRBV5-1 and TRBJ1-1; 8 bases line up with TRBD1. From germline, CDR1 is SGHRS and CDR2 YFSETQ. J gave up 2 bases and V 4 bases, and 25 bases lay outside the gene matches. CDR3 size: 21 residues. CDR3 nucleotides: TGCGCCAGCAGCAAAAGGGGTGGGACAGGTACTTCACCAACGGCCAACACTGAAGCTTTCTTT. It codes for CASSKRGGTGTSPTANTEAFF. Based on the CDR3 plus reference TRBV5-1 and TRBJ1-1, the full variable domain is KAGVTQTPRYLIKTRGQQVTLSCSPISGHRSVSWYQQTPGQGLQFLFEYFSETQRNKGNFPGRFSGRQFSNSRSEMNVSTLELGDSALYLCASSKRGGTGTSPTANTEAFFGQGTRLTVV.

The count of this clone is one. The chain carries TRBV5-6 and TRBJ2-3, with D possibly matching TRBD2 (5 bases). V was cut by 4 bases and J by 4 bases, with 16 bases left in between. This CDR3 is 15 amino acids long. CDR1 is SGHDT, CDR2 YYEEEE, per germline. As DNA, the CDR3 is TGTGCCAGCAGCCCGGTGAGGGAGCCTGCAGATACGCAGTATTTT. Protein product: CASSPVREPADTQYF.